The clone carrying this TCR beta chain was recorded at least ten times. Its antigen is not known. This sample was included in a study of breast tumors, draining lymph nodes, adjacent tissues. Study-wide results and caveats: Luminal-like breast cancer showed significantly higher tumor–nontumor repertoire similarity than basal-like. The lymph node origin of tumor T cells was framed as consistent with a hypothesis, not demonstrated. Tumors had less TCR diversity than lymph nodes, more than nontumor tissue.

The lymph nodes were axillary draining lymph nodes from breast cancer patients. This CDR3 has 16 residues. Germline V CDR1 and CDR2: SNHLY, FYNNEI. The V and J ends lost 6 bases and 6 bases, in that order; junction bases with no gene match: 11. Each CDR3 protein is one row after TCRdb ran MiXCR on the multiplex PCR reads. This sample has about 170,000 distinct CDR3 sequences, with 33% found just once. The V call is TRBV2, the J call TRBJ2-2; TRBD1 matches at 9 bases. Input material: axillary lymph node tissue. The clonotype comes from a female donor with breast cancer. Some clones in this sample may be carry-over from other donors' samples. CDR3 sequence reads: CASRVTQGARAGELFF. CDR3 DNA: TGTGCCAGCAGGGTCACACAGGGGGCCCGGGCCGGGGAGCTGTTTTTT.